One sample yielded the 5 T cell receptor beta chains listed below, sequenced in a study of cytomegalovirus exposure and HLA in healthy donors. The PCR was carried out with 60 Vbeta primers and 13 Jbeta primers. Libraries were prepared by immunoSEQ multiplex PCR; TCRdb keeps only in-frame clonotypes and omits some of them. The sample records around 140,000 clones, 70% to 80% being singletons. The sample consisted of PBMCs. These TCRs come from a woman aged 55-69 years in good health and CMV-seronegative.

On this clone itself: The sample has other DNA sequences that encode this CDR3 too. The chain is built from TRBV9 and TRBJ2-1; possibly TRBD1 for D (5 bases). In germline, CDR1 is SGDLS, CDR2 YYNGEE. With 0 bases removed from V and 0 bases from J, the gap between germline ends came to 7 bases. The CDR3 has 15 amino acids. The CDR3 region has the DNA TGTGCCAGCAGCGTAGGGGGCCCCTCCTACAATGAGCAGTTCTTC. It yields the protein CASSVGGPSYNEQFF.

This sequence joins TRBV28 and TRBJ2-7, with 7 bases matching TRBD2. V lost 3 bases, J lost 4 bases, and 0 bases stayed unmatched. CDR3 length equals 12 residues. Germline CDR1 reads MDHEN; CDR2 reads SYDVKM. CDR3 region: CASSLGGYEQYF. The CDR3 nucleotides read TGTGCCAGCAGTTTGGGGGGGTACGAGCAGTACTTC. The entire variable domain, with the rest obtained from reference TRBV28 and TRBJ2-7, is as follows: DVKVTQSSRYLVKRTGEKVFLECVQDMDHENMFWYRQDPGLGLRLIYFSYDVKMKEKGDIPEGYSVSREKKERFSLILESASTNQTSMYLCASSLGGYEQYFGPGTRLTVT.

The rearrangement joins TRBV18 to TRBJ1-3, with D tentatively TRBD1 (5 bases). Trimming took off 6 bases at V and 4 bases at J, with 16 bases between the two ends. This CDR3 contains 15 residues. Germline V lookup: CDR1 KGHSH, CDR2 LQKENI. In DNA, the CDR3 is TGTGCCAGCTCGCCCAACAGGCCCAAAGGAAACACCATATATTTT. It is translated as CASSPNRPKGNTIYF. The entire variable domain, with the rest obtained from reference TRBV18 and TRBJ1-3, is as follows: NAGVMQNPRHLVRRRGQEARLRCSPMKGHSHVYWYRQLPEEGLKFMVYLQKENIIDESGMPKERFSAEFPKEGPSILRIQQVVRGDSAAYFCASSPNRPKGNTIYFGEGSWLTVV.

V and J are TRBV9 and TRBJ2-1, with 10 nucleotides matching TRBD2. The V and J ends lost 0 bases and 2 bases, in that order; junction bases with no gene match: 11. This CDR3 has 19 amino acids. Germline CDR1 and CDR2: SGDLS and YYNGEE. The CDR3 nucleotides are TGTGCCAGCAGCGTAGAAAGCGGGAGGGCCGGGTATACCTACAATGAGCAGTTCTTC. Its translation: CASSVESGRAGYTYNEQFF.

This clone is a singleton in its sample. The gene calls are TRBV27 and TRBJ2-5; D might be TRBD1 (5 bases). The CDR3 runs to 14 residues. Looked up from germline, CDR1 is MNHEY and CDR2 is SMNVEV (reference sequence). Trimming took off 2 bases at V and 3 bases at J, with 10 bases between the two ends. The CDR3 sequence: CASSLTGRKETQYF. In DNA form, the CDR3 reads TGTGCCAGCAGTTTAACAGGTAGAAAAGAGACCCAGTACTTC.